The text below deals with one T cell receptor beta chain. Original analysis: Estimation of nucleated cell counts relied on the amplification of reference gene primers. Produced via immunoSEQ multiplex PCR; TCRdb's table is partial and in-frame only. V and J calls and clone size are copied from that table; D and trimming were computed from the DNA. The top ten clones hold about 7% of a sample with 180,000 or so clones, about 86% of them seen once. This specimen belongs to a study of blood T cell repertoires in COVID-19. Turning to the study itself: Researchers got acute and convalescent COVID-19 samples from the United States, Italy and Spain. PBMCs, B-cell-depleted T cells, or T cells were the source of the cDNA or gDNA that made up the material.

The V and J ends lost 6 bases and 0 bases respectively, with 12 bases between them. The germline V gene has CDR1 ENHRY and CDR2 SYGVKD. The CDR3 length is 15 residues. The sample was peripheral blood. The receptor's source is a woman over 75 in a cohort sampled during active or convalescent COVID-19. This sequence joins TRBV10-3 and TRBJ2-1; D is perhaps TRBD2 (5 bases). The CDR3 sequence: CAIRGAESSYNEQFF. The CDR3, as DNA: TGTGCCATCAGGGGAGCGGAAAGCTCCTACAATGAGCAGTTCTTC.